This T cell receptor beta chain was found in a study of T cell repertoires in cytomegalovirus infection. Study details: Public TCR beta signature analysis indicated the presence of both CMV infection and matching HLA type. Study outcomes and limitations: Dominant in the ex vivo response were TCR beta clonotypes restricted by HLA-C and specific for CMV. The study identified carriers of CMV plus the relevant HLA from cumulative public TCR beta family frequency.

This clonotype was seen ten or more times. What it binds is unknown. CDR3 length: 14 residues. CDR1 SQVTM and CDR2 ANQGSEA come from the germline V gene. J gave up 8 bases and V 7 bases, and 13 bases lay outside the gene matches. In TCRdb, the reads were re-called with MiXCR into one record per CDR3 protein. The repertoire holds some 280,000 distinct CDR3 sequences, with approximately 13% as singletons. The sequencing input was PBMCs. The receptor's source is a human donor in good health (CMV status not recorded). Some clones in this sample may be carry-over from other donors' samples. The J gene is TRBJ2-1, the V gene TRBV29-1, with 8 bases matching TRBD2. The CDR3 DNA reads TGCAGCGCCATGGGACTAGTTTTAGTCTATGAGCAGTTCTTC. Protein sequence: CSAMGLVLVYEQFF.